The TCR beta chain under discussion was sequenced for a study of shared clonotypes between healthy human individuals. Study in general: CD8 memory received one plate per donor, CD8 naive two, CD4 memory three and CD4 naive three.

The naive CD8 population came from CD45RO-negative cells selected for CCR7, without terminally differentiated effector memory CD45RA+ cells. The ends were cut back, 1 base at V and 6 bases at J, with 6 bases in the middle. CDR3 length equals 12 residues. Germline V gene sequence: CDR1 SEHNR, CDR2 FQNEAQ (reference sequence). Every subset's genomic DNA went evenly onto several immunoSEQ plates. This table comes from immunoSEQ multiplex PCR, and its TCRdb copy is limited to in-frame clones, with some not included. Here the sample spans hundreds of thousands of clones, 96% being singletons. As concerns this clone: Its antigen is still unknown.

Notes on the study in general: The rarefaction results pointed to incomplete sorted-subset sequencing despite large depth. The generation probabilities recorded for non-shared clonotypes fell below those of clonotypes shared by all four donors.

This clonotype originated in a man aged 25-45 years in good health. Specimen: naive CD8+ T cells sorted from blood. This rearrangement joins TRBV7-9 to TRBJ2-5, with unresolved D. The CDR3, as DNA: TGTGCCAGCAGCTTAGATGTGAAGACCCAGTACTTC. Encoded protein: CASSLDVKTQYF.